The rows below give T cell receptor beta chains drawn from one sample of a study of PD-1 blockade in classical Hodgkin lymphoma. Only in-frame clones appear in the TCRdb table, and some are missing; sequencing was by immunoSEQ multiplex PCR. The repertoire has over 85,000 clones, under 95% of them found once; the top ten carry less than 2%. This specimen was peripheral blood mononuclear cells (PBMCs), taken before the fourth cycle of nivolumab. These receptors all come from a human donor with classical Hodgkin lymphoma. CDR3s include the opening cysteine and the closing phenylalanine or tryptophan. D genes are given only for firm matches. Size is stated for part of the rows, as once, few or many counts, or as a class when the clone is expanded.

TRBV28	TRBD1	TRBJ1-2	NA	CASTLGQGGYGYTF	TGTGCCAGCACCCTGGGACAGGGGGGCTATGGCTACACCTTC
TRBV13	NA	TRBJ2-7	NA	CASSSSGGPYEQYF	TGTGCCAGCAGCTCTTCGGGGGGCCCCTACGAGCAGTACTTC
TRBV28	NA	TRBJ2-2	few	CASRRRVTGELFF	TGTGCCAGCAGGCGACGAGTAACCGGGGAGCTGTTTTTT
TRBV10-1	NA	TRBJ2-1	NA	CASSESTGLDYNEQFF	TGCGCCAGCAGTGAGTCGACAGGCCTTGACTACAATGAGCAGTTCTTC
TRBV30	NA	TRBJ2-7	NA	CAWSALGAYEQYF	TGTGCCTGGAGTGCCCTCGGCGCCTACGAGCAGTACTTC
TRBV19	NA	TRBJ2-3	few	CASRRTYTDTQYF	TGTGCCAGTAGGAGGACCTACACAGATACGCAGTATTTT
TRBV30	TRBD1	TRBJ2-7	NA	CAWLRAGGYEQYF	TGTGCCTGGCTCAGGGCAGGGGGATACGAGCAGTACTTC
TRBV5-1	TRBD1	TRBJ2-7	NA	CASSLGVGTALWEQYF	TGCGCCAGCAGCTTGGGCGTGGGGACAGCCCTCTGGGAGCAGTACTTC
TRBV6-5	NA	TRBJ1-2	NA	CASSRTLEGYTF	TGTGCCAGCAGCCGGACTCTTGAGGGCTACACCTTC
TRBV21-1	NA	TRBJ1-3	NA	CASSQWTRDRVPLIPGNTIYF	TGTGCCAGCTCCCAATGGACCCGTGACAGGGTGCCCCTCATTCCTGGAAACACCATATATTTT
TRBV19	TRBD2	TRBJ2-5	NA	CASSTLAGGRETQYF	TGTGCCAGTAGTACGCTAGCGGGAGGAAGAGAGACCCAGTACTTC
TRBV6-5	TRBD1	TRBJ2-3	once	CASSYRGQGQYF	TGTGCCAGCAGTTACAGGGGGCAGGGCCAGTATTTT
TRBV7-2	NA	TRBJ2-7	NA	CASMLGAYSYEQYF	TGTGCCAGCATGCTAGGGGCCTACTCCTACGAGCAGTACTTC
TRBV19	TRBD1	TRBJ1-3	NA	CASSIAGDRRNTIYF	TGTGCCAGTAGTATTGCCGGGGACAGGCGGAACACCATATATTTT
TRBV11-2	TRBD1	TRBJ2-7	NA	CASSFGQDGLEQYF	TGTGCCAGCAGCTTCGGACAGGATGGGCTCGAGCAGTACTTC
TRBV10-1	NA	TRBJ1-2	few	CASSRMGYGYTF	TGCGCCAGCAGTAGGATGGGGTATGGCTACACCTTC
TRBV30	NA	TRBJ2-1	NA	CAWAPAPGYNEQFF	TGTGCCTGGGCGCCGGCCCCCGGATACAATGAGCAGTTCTTC
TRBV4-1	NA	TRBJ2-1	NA	CASSQPGGEQFF	TGCGCCAGCAGCCAACCGGGCGGTGAGCAGTTCTTC
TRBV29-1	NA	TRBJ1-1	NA	CSVATGNTEAFF	TGCAGCGTTGCGACAGGGAACACTGAAGCTTTCTTT
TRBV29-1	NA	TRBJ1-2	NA	CSVERRGAARYTF	TGCAGCGTTGAAAGGAGGGGGGCAGCTCGGTACACCTTC
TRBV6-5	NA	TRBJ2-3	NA	CASSRPPGDTQYF	TGTGCCAGCAGCCGCCCTCCCGGAGATACGCAGTATTTT
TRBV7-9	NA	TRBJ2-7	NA	CASSRRLYPEQYF	TGTGCCAGCAGCCGTAGGCTTTATCCCGAGCAGTACTTC
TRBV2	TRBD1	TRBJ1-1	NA	CANQRDRAAFF	TGTGCCAACCAAAGGGACAGGGCGGCTTTCTTT
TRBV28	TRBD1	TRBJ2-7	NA	CASSSSRTGALHEQYF	TGTGCCAGCAGTTCATCACGGACAGGGGCTTTGCACGAGCAGTACTTC
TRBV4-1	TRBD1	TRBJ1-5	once	CASSQDGTGGGTSNQPQHF	TGCGCCAGCAGCCAAGATGGGACAGGGGGGGGTACTAGCAATCAGCCCCAGCATTTT
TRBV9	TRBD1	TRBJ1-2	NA	CASSAAGTGIYGYTF	TGTGCCAGCAGCGCGGCCGGGACAGGGATCTATGGCTACACCTTC
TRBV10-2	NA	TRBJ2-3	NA	CASSEAGPFTDTQYF	TGCGCCAGCAGTGAGGCGGGACCCTTCACAGATACGCAGTATTTT
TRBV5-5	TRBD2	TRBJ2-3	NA	CASSQPNMAGVADTQYF	TGTGCCAGCAGCCAGCCGAATATGGCGGGAGTGGCAGATACGCAGTATTTT
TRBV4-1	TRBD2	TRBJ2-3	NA	CASSRLGTSGREVNTQYF	TGCGCCAGCAGCCGACTGGGGACTAGCGGGAGGGAGGTAAATACGCAGTATTTT
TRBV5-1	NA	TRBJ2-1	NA	CASSLGGQSYNEQFF	TGCGCCAGCAGCTTGGGGGGCCAGTCCTACAATGAGCAGTTCTTC
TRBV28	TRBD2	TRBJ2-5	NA	CASSLSPTRLAFQETQYF	TGTGCCAGCAGTTTAAGCCCAACACGACTAGCTTTCCAAGAGACCCAGTACTTC
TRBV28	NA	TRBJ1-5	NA	CASSLLGLRGPQHF	TGTGCCAGCAGTTTATTGGGGTTGCGAGGGCCCCAGCATTTT
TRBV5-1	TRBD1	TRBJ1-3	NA	CASSLGQGRNTIYF	TGCGCCAGCAGCTTGGGACAGGGAAGAAACACCATATATTTT
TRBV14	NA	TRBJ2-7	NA	CASSQGGTSYEQYF	TGTGCCAGCAGCCAAGGGGGGACTTCTTACGAGCAGTACTTC
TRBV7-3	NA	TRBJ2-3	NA	CASSNIKDTQYF	TGTGCCAGCAGCAACATTAAGGATACGCAGTATTTT
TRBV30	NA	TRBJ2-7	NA	CAAGTNYEQYF	TGTGCGGCCGGGACAAACTACGAGCAGTACTTC
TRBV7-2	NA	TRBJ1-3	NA	CASSFPGNTIYF	TGTGCCAGCAGCTTCCCCGGAAACACCATATATTTT
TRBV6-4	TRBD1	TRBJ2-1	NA	CASSPEGAGLTGVYNEQFF	TGTGCCAGCAGCCCCGAGGGGGCGGGCCTTACCGGGGTTTACAATGAGCAGTTCTTC
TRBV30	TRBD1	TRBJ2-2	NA	CAWRGQGATGELFF	TGTGCCTGGAGGGGACAGGGAGCCACCGGGGAGCTGTTTTTT
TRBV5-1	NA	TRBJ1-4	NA	CASSRTGLGEKLFF	TGCGCCAGCAGCCGTACAGGGCTCGGTGAAAAACTGTTTTTT
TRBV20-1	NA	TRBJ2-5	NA	CSARLLETQYF	TGCAGTGCTAGACTCTTGGAGACCCAGTACTTC
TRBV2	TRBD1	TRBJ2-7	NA	CASRRTGGYEQYF	TGTGCCAGCAGACGGACAGGGGGCTACGAGCAGTACTTC
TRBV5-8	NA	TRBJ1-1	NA	CASSLAVGIELAFF	TGTGCCAGCAGCTTGGCGGTGGGAATAGAGTTAGCTTTCTTT
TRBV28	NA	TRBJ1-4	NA	CASSFFGARSTEKLFF	TGTGCCAGCAGTTTTTTTGGGGCCAGGTCAACGGAAAAACTGTTTTTT
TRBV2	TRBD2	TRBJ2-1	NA	CASFGWTSGRVSSYNEQFF	TGTGCCAGCTTCGGATGGACTAGCGGGAGGGTCAGCTCCTACAATGAGCAGTTCTTC
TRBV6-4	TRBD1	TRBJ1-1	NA	CASSDGIGTGGTEAFF	TGTGCCAGCAGTGACGGCATCGGGACAGGGGGCACTGAAGCTTTCTTT
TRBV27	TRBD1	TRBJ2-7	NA	CASSLGQSYEQYF	TGTGCCAGCAGTTTGGGACAGTCCTACGAGCAGTACTTC
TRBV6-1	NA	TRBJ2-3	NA	CASSELTGRDTQYF	TGTGCCAGCAGTGAACTGACAGGAAGGGATACGCAGTATTTT
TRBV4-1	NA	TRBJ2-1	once	CASSQELGLYNEQFF	TGCGCCAGCAGCCAAGAATTAGGGCTCTACAATGAGCAGTTCTTC
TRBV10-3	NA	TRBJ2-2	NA	CATRGIGELFF	TGTGCCACTAGGGGTATCGGGGAGCTGTTTTTT
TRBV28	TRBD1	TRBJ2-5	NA	CASSPGTVQETQYF	TGTGCCAGCAGCCCAGGGACAGTCCAAGAGACCCAGTACTTC
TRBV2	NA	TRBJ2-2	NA	CASSPSETGELFF	TGTGCCAGCAGTCCATCGGAGACCGGGGAGCTGTTTTTT
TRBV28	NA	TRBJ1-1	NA	CASRTNRNTEAFF	TGTGCCAGCAGGACGAACAGGAACACTGAAGCTTTCTTT